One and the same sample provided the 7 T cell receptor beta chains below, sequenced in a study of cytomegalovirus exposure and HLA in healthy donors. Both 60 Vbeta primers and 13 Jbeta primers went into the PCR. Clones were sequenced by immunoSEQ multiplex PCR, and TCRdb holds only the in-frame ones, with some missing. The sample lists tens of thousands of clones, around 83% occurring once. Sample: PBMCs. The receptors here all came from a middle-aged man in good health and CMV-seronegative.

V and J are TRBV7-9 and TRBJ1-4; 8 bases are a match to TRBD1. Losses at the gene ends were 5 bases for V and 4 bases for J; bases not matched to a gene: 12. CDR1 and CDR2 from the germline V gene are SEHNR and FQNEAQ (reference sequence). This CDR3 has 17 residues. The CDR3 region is CASSRTGTGRFNEKLFF. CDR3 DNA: TGTGCCAGCAGCCGAACCGGGACAGGCAGGTTTAATGAAAAACTGTTTTTT.

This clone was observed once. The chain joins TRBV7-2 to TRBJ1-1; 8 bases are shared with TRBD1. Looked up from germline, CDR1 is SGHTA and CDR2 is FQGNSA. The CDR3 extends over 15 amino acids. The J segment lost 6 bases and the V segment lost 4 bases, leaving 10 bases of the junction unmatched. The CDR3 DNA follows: TGTGCCAGCAGCTCCGAGACAGGGGCGGGTGCTGAAGCTTTCTTT. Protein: CASSSETGAGAEAFF.

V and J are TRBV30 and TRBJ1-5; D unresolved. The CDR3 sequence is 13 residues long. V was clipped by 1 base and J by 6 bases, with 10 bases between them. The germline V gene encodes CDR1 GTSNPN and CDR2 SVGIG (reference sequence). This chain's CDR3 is CAWSDGGSQPQHF. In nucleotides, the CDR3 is TGTGCCTGGAGTGACGGAGGTAGTCAGCCCCAGCATTTT.

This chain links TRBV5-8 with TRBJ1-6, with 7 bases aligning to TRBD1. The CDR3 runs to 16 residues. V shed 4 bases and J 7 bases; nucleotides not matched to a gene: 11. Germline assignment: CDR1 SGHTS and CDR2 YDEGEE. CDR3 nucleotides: TGTGCCAGCAGCGCGACCCGGGACAGTTCGAATTCACCCCTCCACTTT. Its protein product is CASSATRDSSNSPLHF.

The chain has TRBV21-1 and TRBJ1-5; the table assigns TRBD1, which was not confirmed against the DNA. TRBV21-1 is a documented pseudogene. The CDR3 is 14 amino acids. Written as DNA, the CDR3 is TGTGCCAGCAGCGGGACAGGGGGCAATCAGCCCCAGCATTTT. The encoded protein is CASSGTGGNQPQHF.

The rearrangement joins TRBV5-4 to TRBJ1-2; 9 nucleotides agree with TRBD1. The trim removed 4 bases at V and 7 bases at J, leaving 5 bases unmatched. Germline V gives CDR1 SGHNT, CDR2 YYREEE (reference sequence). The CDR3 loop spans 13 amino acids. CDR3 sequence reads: CASSIQGARGYTF. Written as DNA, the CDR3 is TGTGCCAGCAGCATACAGGGGGCGCGTGGCTACACCTTC.

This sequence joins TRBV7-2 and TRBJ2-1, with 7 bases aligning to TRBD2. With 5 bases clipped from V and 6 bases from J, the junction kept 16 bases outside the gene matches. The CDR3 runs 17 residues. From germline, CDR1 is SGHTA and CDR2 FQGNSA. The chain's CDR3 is CASSLQVGAGLGNEQFF. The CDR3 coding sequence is TGTGCCAGCAGCCTACAAGTTGGAGCGGGGTTGGGCAATGAGCAGTTCTTC.